The 5 T cell receptor beta chains below come from one sample, sequenced in a study of shared clonotypes between healthy human individuals. Here immunoSEQ multiplex PCR was the method, and the copy in TCRdb shows in-frame clones only, minus some. The top ten clones hold 0.11% to 0.15% of a sample with roughly 2.6 million clones, approximately 90% of them seen once. Input material: naive CD4+ T cells sorted from blood. Subset indicated: CD45RA+ positively selected. Receptors were obtained from a man between 18 and 29 years old in good health.

The chain employs TRBV6-1 and TRBJ2-2; 13 bases map to TRBD2. From germline, CDR1 is MNHNS and CDR2 SASEGT. V dropped 4 bases and J dropped 5; count of bases not matched to a gene: 4. The CDR3 spans 16 residues. The DNA for the CDR3 is TGTGCCAGCAGTGTGGGACTAGCGGGGAGGACCGGGGAGCTGTTTTTT. Amino acid sequence: CASSVGLAGRTGELFF.

DNA of the CDR3: TGCGCCAGCACGGTCATATCCTACAATGAGCAGTTCTTC. Protein sequence: CASTVISYNEQFF. The rearrangement joins TRBV23-1 to TRBJ2-1; D not resolved. TRBV23-1 counts as an open reading frame of uncertain function. This CDR3 spans 13 amino acids. The V and J ends lost 7 bases and 1 base respectively, with 8 bases between them.

The chain links TRBV9 to TRBJ2-1, with TRBD2 matching over 9 bases. In germline, CDR1 is SGDLS, CDR2 YYNGEE. V dropped 0 bases and J dropped 10; count of bases not matched to a gene: 8. The CDR3 sequence is 15 residues long. This chain's CDR3 is CASSVDGSGSSEQFF. CDR3 in DNA: TGTGCCAGCAGCGTAGACGGTAGCGGGAGTAGCGAGCAGTTCTTC.

This chain joins TRBV25-1 and TRBJ2-5; D is possibly TRBD1 (6 bases). The last part of the DNA fits TRBJ2-7 better; the J call may be wrong. CDR1 and CDR2 (germline): MGHDK, SYGVNS. The CDR3 sequence is 14 residues long. The CDR3 loop is CASSEQGTSYEQYF. CDR3 DNA sequence: TGTGCCAGCAGTGAGCAGGGGACGTCCTACGAGCAGTACTTC.

As to this clone: One end of the junction fails to match germline, which may point to a read error. The rearrangement uses TRBV7-9 and TRBJ2-7; 7 bases map to TRBD1. The CDR3 length is 12 residues. Germline V gives CDR1 SEHNR, CDR2 FQNEAQ (reference sequence). Here the CDR3 DNA reads TGTGCCAGCAGCCAACGAACAGGGGTTGCGCACTTC. The encoded protein is CASSQRTGVAHF.